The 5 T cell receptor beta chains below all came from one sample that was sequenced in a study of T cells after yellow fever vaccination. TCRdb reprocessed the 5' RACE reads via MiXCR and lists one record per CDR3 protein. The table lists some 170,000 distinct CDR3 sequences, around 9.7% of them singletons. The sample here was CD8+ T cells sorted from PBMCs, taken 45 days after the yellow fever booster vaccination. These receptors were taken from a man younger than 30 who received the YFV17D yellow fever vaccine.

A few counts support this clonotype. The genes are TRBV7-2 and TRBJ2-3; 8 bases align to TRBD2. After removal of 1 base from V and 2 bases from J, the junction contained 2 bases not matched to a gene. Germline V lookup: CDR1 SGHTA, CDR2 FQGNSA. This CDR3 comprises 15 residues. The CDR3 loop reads CASSLGRGVTDTQYF. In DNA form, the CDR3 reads TGTGCCAGCAGCTTAGGGCGGGGGGTCACAGATACGCAGTATTTT.

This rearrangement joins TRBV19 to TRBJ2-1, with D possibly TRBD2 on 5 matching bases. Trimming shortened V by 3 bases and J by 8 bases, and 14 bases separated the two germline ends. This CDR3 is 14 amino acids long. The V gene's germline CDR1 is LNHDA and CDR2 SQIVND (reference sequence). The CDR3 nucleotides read TGTGCCAGTAGTATGCCCCCCGGGGTCTATGAGCAGTTCTTC. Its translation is CASSMPPGVYEQFF.

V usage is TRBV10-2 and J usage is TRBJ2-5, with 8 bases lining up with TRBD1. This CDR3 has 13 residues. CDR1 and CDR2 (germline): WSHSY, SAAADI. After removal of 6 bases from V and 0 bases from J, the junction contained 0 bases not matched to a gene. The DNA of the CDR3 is TGCGCCAGCAGGGACAGGGACCAAGAGACCCAGTACTTC. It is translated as CASRDRDQETQYF.

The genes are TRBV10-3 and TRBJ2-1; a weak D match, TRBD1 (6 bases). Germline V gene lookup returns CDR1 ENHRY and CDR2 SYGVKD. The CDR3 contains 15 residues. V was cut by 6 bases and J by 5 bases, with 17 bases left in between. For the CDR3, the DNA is TGTGCCATCAGCCTGCGGACAGAATTAAACAATGAGCAGTTCTTC. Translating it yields CAISLRTELNNEQFF.

CDR3 in DNA: TGTGCCAGCAGCTTGGCCGACATTGTCTATGGCTACACCTTC. It encodes CASSLADIVYGYTF. The chain combines TRBV7-9 with TRBJ1-2; D is unclear. The germline V gene encodes CDR1 SEHNR and CDR2 FQNEAQ (reference sequence). CDR3 length equals 14 residues. Trimming pared 3 bases from V and 4 bases from J, leaving 12 bases between.